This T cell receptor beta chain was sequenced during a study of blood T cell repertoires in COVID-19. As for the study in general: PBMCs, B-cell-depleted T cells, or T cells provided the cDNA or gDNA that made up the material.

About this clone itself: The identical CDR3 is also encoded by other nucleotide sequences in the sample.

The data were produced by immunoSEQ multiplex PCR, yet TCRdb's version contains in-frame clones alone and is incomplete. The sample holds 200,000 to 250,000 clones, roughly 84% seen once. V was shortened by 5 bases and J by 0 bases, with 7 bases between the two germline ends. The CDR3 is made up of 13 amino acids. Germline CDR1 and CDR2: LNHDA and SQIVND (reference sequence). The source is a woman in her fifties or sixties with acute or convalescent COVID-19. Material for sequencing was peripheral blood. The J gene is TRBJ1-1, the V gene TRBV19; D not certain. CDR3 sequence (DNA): TGTGCCAGTAGTGAGGGCCTGAACACTGAAGCTTTCTTT. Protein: CASSEGLNTEAFF.